This T cell receptor (beta chain) emerged from a study of metastatic and nonmetastatic thyroid tumors. Study summary: Repertoires from malignant and benign thyroid patients were compared across blood and tumor or nodule tissue. Overall study results and limits: Versus benign nodules, malignant thyroid tumors reportedly had significantly higher TCR beta diversity, in blood and tumor.

By its share, this clone is medium-sized. As yet, its antigen is unknown. TCRdb re-clonotyped the PCR reads through MiXCR. The sample shows about 39,000 clones, approximately 20% of them seen only once. The ends were cut back, 4 bases at V and 2 bases at J, with 9 bases in the middle. Per germline, CDR1 KGHSY and CDR2 FQNENV. This CDR3 has 13 residues. There were no patients who had received any treatment before thyroid surgery. This sequence joins TRBV16 and TRBJ2-7; the D gene is possibly TRBD2 (6 bases). The TCR originated in a female donor with papillary thyroid cancer or a benign thyroid nodule (not recorded which). Some clones in this sample may be carry-over from other donors' samples. The specimen sequenced was blood. The DNA for the CDR3 is TGTGCCAGCAGCCGTCGGGAGACCTACGAGCAGTACTTC. It encodes CASSRRETYEQYF.